This paragraph reports one TCR beta chain. The antigen remains undetermined. These data originate in a study of blood T cells in healthy people across ages. Overall study results and limits: The percentage of naive T cells correlated strongly with TCR beta diversity.

PCR was performed a second time for about 7 to 11 cycles using a sample-barcoded 5' primer and a J-beta primer mix. Tags on each cDNA molecule came from a template-switch adaptor with 12 random nucleotides. TCRdb processed the 5' RACE reads anew with MiXCR; each CDR3 protein has one entry. The repertoire has about a million distinct CDR3 sequences, about 48% of them found once; the top ten carry about an eighth. This TCR was sampled from a man aged 25-45 years in good health. Sequenced material: blood.

The CDR3 DNA reads as TGTGCCATCAGAAGAGGCGGGAACACTGAAGCTTTCTTT. Encoded protein: CAIRRGGNTEAFF. This rearrangement joins TRBV10-3 to TRBJ1-1, with no clear D. Trimming took off 6 bases at V and 1 base at J, with 9 bases between the two ends. CDR3 length: 13 amino acids. Germline lookup yields CDR1 ENHRY and CDR2 SYGVKD.